This paragraph covers one TCR beta chain sequence. Its antigen is not identified. This specimen comes from a study of T cell responses to AZD1222 COVID-19 vaccine. Study-level results: Per reports, nearly half of all spike-specific TCRs target regions that are unmutated in variants.

V lost 1 base to trimming and J lost 2 bases, with 9 bases between them. CDR1 SGHAT and CDR2 FQDESV come from the germline V gene (reference sequence). CDR3 size: 14 residues. This table comes from immunoSEQ multiplex PCR, and its TCRdb copy is limited to in-frame clones, with some not included. The sample shows about 85,000 clones, 65% to 90% of them seen only once. The starting material was peripheral blood, obtained on day 0 of AZD1222 vaccination. V and J are TRBV11-1 and TRBJ2-7, with D unclear. This TCR was sampled from an adult in good health. Here the CDR3 reads CASSLDPGPYEQYF. CDR3 nucleotide sequence: TGTGCCAGCAGCTTAGATCCAGGTCCCTACGAGCAGTACTTC. The entire variable domain, with the rest obtained from reference TRBV11-1 and TRBJ2-7, is as follows: EAEVAQSPRYKITEKSQAVAFWCDPISGHATLYWYRQILGQGPELLVQFQDESVVDDSQLPKDRFSAERLKGVDSTLKIQPAELGDSAMYLCASSLDPGPYEQYFGPGTRLTVT.